These 30 T cell receptor beta chains originate from one sample sequenced in a study of early T cells in non-severe SARS-CoV-2 infection. TCRdb re-derived calls from the 5' RACE reads in MiXCR, one entry per CDR3 protein. Of roughly 23,000 distinct CDR3 sequences listed, approximately 5.8% were seen once; the top ten hold about 14%. The sample here was whole blood, taken at baseline. These receptors all come from an adult who was a healthcare worker with PCR-confirmed SARS-CoV-2 infection or an uninfected control (not recorded which).

In its sample, this clonotype was seen a few times. This rearrangement joins TRBV6-6 to TRBJ1-5; possible D gene TRBD1, 5 bases. The CDR3 sequence is 12 residues long. Germline V lookup: CDR1 MNHNY, CDR2 SVGAGI (reference sequence). Between the trimmed V and J ends, which lost 6 bases and 9 bases, there was a span of 12 bases. The CDR3 spells CASSRDSRPQHF. The CDR3 nucleotides are TGTGCCAGCAGCAGGGATTCCCGGCCCCAGCATTTT.

The chain uses TRBV7-2 and TRBJ1-2, with TRBD1 as a possible D gene (5 bases). The CDR3 sequence is 14 residues long. Germline assignment: CDR1 SGHTA and CDR2 FQGNSA. V lost 5 bases and J lost 0, with 10 bases in between. CDR3 nucleotides: TGTGCCAGCAGCCTACAGGCCTCTAACTATGGCTACACCTTC. Translated: CASSLQASNYGYTF.

This clonotype was recorded a few times. The V call is TRBV12-3 or TRBV12-4, the J call TRBJ1-3; 7 bases agree with TRBD1. There are 14 residues in the CDR3. With V trimmed by 10 bases and J by 1 base, 7 bases remained unmatched. CDR3 DNA sequence: TGTGCCACCTGGGAGGGGGCGTCTGGAAACACCATATATTTT. Translated, it gives CATWEGASGNTIYF.

This clonotype was counted between two and nine times. This chain uses TRBV19 with TRBJ2-5; 8 nucleotides agree with TRBD1. This CDR3 has 15 residues. V shed 5 bases and J 4 bases; nucleotides not matched to a gene: 9. Per the germline V gene, CDR1 is LNHDA and CDR2 is SQIVND (reference sequence). In DNA form, the CDR3 reads TGTGCCAGTAGTGAGCCGGGACAGGAGGCAGAGACCCAGTACTTC. Encoded protein: CASSEPGQEAETQYF.

This clonotype came up a few times. This rearrangement joins TRBV5-4 to TRBJ2-3; TRBD2 aligns across 11 bases. This CDR3 has 16 residues. The germline CDR1 and CDR2 sequences are SGHNT and YYREEE (reference sequence). Trimming at V came to 4 bases and at J to 1 base, leaving 5 bases not matched to a gene. CDR3 region: CASSPGLAAGTDTQYF. As DNA, the CDR3 is TGTGCCAGCAGCCCGGGACTAGCGGCGGGCACAGATACGCAGTATTTT. The variable domain in full, completed from reference TRBV5-4 and TRBJ2-3, reads ETGVTQSPTHLIKTRGQQVTLRCSSQSGHNTVSWYQQALGQGPQFIFQYYREEENGRGNFPPRFSGLQFPNYSSELNVNALELDDSALYLCASSPGLAAGTDTQYFGPGTRLTVL.

This chain joins TRBV20-1 and TRBJ2-3, with D perhaps TRBD2 (6 bases). The germline CDR1 and CDR2 sequences are DFQATT and SNEGSKA (reference sequence). The CDR3 spans 14 residues. The V end lost 3 bases, the J end lost 4 bases, and 14 bases lay between the germline ends. The CDR3 DNA follows: TGCAGTGCTAGGGGGGGAGCCGAAGCAGATACGCAGTATTTT. It encodes CSARGGAEADTQYF.

In regard to this clonotype: A single base separates this from a much larger clone, so it may be a read error. The chain links TRBV19 to TRBJ1-4; D gene uncertain. The CDR3 is 13 residues long. Germline loops: CDR1 LNHDA, CDR2 SQIVND (reference sequence). Trimming pared 4 bases from V and 6 bases from J, leaving 9 bases between. CDR3 coding DNA: TGTGCCAGTAGTAGAACCAGTGATGAAAAACTGTTTTTT. This translates into CASSRTSDEKLFF.

This clonotype appeared many times. V usage is TRBV6-2 or TRBV6-3 and J usage is TRBJ1-5; 9 bases map to TRBD1. Germline CDR1 reads MNHEY; CDR2 reads SVGEGT. The CDR3 is 15 residues long. The J segment lost 6 bases and the V segment lost 5 bases, leaving 8 bases of the junction unmatched. CDR3 nucleotides: TGTGCCAGCAGTAACCGGGGACAGGGAACTCAGCCCCAGCATTTT. This translates into CASSNRGQGTQPQHF.

This chain uses TRBV6-2 or TRBV6-3 with TRBJ2-2; D gene unclear. Germline lookup yields CDR1 MNHEY and CDR2 SVGEGT. This CDR3 has 15 residues. Trimming stripped 4 bases from V and 6 bases from J, with 15 bases between. The CDR3 region is CASSFHSAYAGELFF. The CDR3 nucleotides are TGTGCCAGCAGTTTCCACTCTGCGTATGCCGGGGAGCTGTTTTTT.

This clonotype was recorded at least ten times. The chain uses TRBV9 and TRBJ2-1, with D uncertain. In germline, CDR1 is SGDLS, CDR2 YYNGEE. The ends were cut back, 5 bases at V and 9 bases at J, with 21 bases in the middle. CDR3 length equals 15 residues. CDR3 loop: CASRPIPPDGGEQFF. CDR3 nucleotides: TGTGCCAGCAGACCAATCCCACCCGACGGCGGTGAGCAGTTCTTC.

This clonotype occurred many times. The J gene is TRBJ2-1, the V gene TRBV6-4, with 8 bases identical to TRBD1. The V segment lost 6 bases and the J segment 7 bases; nucleotides outside the gene matches: 11. Germline CDR1 MRHNA, CDR2 SNTAGT. The CDR3 covers 15 residues. As DNA, the CDR3 is TGTGCCAGCAGGAAGGGTCAGGGGGCATGGAATGAGCAGTTCTTC. Amino acid sequence: CASRKGQGAWNEQFF.

This clonotype was detected ten times or more. This chain joins TRBV14 and TRBJ2-7; D may be TRBD1 (7 bases). The CDR3 is 15 residues long. Germline values: CDR1 SGHDN, CDR2 FVKESK. V lost 4 bases and J 3 bases, leaving 16 bases between the germline ends. The CDR3 spells CASSPLGTAGYEQYF. The CDR3 DNA sequence: TGTGCCAGCAGCCCCCTCGGGACAGCGGGCTACGAGCAGTACTTC.

This clonotype was observed a few times. Written as DNA, the CDR3 is TGTGCCAGCAGCCAAGCTGTGGATACGCAGTATTTT. This encodes CASSQAVDTQYF. This chain links TRBV3-1 with TRBJ2-3; no definite D call. The germline CDR1 and CDR2 sequences are LGHDT and YNNKEL (reference sequence). The CDR3 spans 12 residues. Trimming cost V 1 base and J 6 bases, with 5 bases left between them.

Only a few counts were recorded for this clonotype. This chain links TRBV7-9 with TRBJ2-5; D is perhaps TRBD1 (5 bases). V was cut by 1 base and J by 8 bases, with 17 bases left in between. The CDR3 is 15 residues long. CDR1 SEHNR and CDR2 FQNEAQ come from the germline V gene (reference sequence). CDR3 sequence reads: CASSLVGDRTSTQYF. DNA for the CDR3: TGTGCCAGCAGCTTAGTCGGCGACAGAACATCAACCCAGTACTTC.

This clonotype was detected only once. Just one base apart from a much larger clone, this may be a read error. V is TRBV5-5 and J is TRBJ2-7; 7 bases line up with TRBD1. Germline assignment: CDR1 SGHKS and CDR2 YYEKEE (reference sequence). The ends lost 5 bases at V and 3 bases at J; junction bases unmatched: 8. The CDR3 is made up of 14 amino acids. The CDR3 region has the DNA TGTGCCAGCAGACCGGGACAGAGGAACTACGAGCAGTACTTC. Its translation is CASRPGQRNYEQYF.

This rearrangement joins TRBV5-1 to TRBJ2-3; perhaps TRBD2 as D (5 bases). Germline V CDR1 and CDR2: SGHRS, YFSETQ. V was cut by 4 bases and J by 1 base, with 22 bases left in between. The CDR3 length is 18 residues. The CDR3 sequence: CASSLIPQAGIRTDTQYF. DNA of the CDR3: TGCGCCAGCAGCCTGATACCCCAGGCCGGGATTCGCACAGATACGCAGTATTTT.

This clonotype was counted only a few times. The V and J genes are TRBV11-3 and TRBJ2-2; D may be TRBD1 (7 bases). Germline values: CDR1 SGHNT, CDR2 YENEEA. The V gene lost 0 bases and the J gene lost 5 bases, with 13 bases spanning the gap. The CDR3 contains 16 residues. The CDR3 nucleotides read TGTGCCAGCAGCTTAGACCGACAGGGAGGAACCGGGGAGCTGTTTTTT. This translates into CASSLDRQGGTGELFF.

In this sample, this clonotype turned up many times. CDR3 nucleotides: TGTGCCAGCTCCCAAGGGACAGGGCAGGACACTGAAGCTTTCTTT. Its protein product is CASSQGTGQDTEAFF. The J gene is TRBJ1-1, the V gene TRBV18, with TRBD1 matching over 9 bases. V trimming: 6 bases; J trimming: 3 bases; junction bases outside the gene matches: 8. Per germline, CDR1 KGHSH and CDR2 LQKENI. The CDR3 extends over 15 amino acids.

This clonotype has at least ten counts. V is TRBV13 and J is TRBJ2-5; 7 bases align to TRBD2. Germline V CDR1 and CDR2: PRHDT, FYEKMQ (reference sequence). The CDR3 sequence is 17 residues long. J was trimmed by 7 bases and V by 0 bases; bases with no gene match: 14. CDR3 DNA sequence: TGTGCCAGCAGCTTAGGCGGCGAAAGCGGGGAGATTGCGACCCAGTACTTC. As protein: CASSLGGESGEIATQYF.

This clonotype has only a few counts. This chain uses TRBV12-3 or TRBV12-4 with TRBJ2-3; the D gene is possibly TRBD2 (5 bases). Trimming cost V 5 bases and J 4 bases, with 13 bases left between them. The CDR3 extends over 14 amino acids. The CDR3 loop reads CASSPTSSSDTQYF. CDR3 nucleotides: TGTGCCAGCAGTCCTACTAGTTCCTCAGATACGCAGTATTTT.

This clonotype turned up a few times. J is TRBJ1-1 and V is TRBV12-3 or TRBV12-4; maybe TRBD1 (5 bases). The V end lost 9 bases, the J end lost 7 bases, and 18 bases lay between the germline ends. CDR3 length: 13 amino acids. The CDR3 here is CASRGTQGNEAFF. The CDR3 nucleotides read TGTGCCAGTAGAGGAACCCAGGGTAATGAAGCTTTCTTT.

This clonotype has ten or more counts. The V call is TRBV4-2, the J call TRBJ2-6, with TRBD1 matching over 9 bases. This CDR3 has 17 residues. Germline V CDR1 and CDR2: LGHNA, YNFKEQ. The J segment lost 2 bases and the V segment lost 7 bases, leaving 9 bases of the junction unmatched. For the CDR3, the DNA is TGTGCCAGCACCGAGGACAGGGGTGTAGCTGGGGCCAACGTCCTGACTTTC. Translating gives CASTEDRGVAGANVLTF.

The table lists this clonotype with many counts. This sequence joins TRBV18 and TRBJ2-2; unclear D gene. CDR1 is KGHSH and CDR2 is LQKENI in the germline V gene. Trimming removed 3 bases at V and 0 bases at J, with 8 bases between. The CDR3 runs to 15 residues. In DNA, the CDR3 is TGTGCCAGCTCACCGGGGTCCGCGAACACCGGGGAGCTGTTTTTT. Encoded protein: CASSPGSANTGELFF.

Relative to its sample, this clonotype is medium-sized. In DNA form, the CDR3 reads TGTGCCAGCAGCAAGACAGGGATGGGCGAGCAGTACTTC. Translation: CASSKTGMGEQYF. This chain links TRBV6-1 with TRBJ2-7; 7 bases fit TRBD1. The CDR3 runs to 13 residues. Germline CDR1 is MNHNS and CDR2 is SASEGT. After removal of 6 bases from V and 6 bases from J, the junction contained 8 bases not matched to a gene.

In its sample, this clonotype was seen many times. The chain carries TRBV25-1 and TRBJ2-2; the D gene could be TRBD1 or TRBD2 (5 bases each). Germline CDR1 and CDR2: MGHDK and SYGVNS. The CDR3 contains 14 residues. V was trimmed by 5 bases and J by 8 bases, leaving 15 bases between them. In DNA, the CDR3 is TGTGCCAGCAGTCCCCGGGGCTCCTGGGGGGAGCTGTTTTTT. Translated, it gives CASSPRGSWGELFF.

As to this clonotype: This sequence may be a read error, since a much larger clone differs from it by one base. This rearrangement joins TRBV11-2 to TRBJ1-3; a weak D match, TRBD1 (5 bases). The germline V gene has CDR1 SGHAT and CDR2 FQNNGV. The CDR3 is made up of 14 amino acids. The CDR3 region has the DNA TGTGCCAGCAGCTTAGGAGGACATGGATACACCATATATTTT. Residues: CASSLGGHGYTIYF.

This clonotype was recorded at least ten times. The V gene is TRBV4-2, the J gene TRBJ2-5; D not certain. This CDR3 region has 17 residues. Trimming stripped 2 bases from V and 1 base from J, with 17 bases between. Germline CDR1 LGHNA, CDR2 YNFKEQ. The DNA for the CDR3 is TGTGCCAGCAGCCAATATACTAACCGGGCAGCCCAAGAGACCCAGTACTTC. The encoded protein is CASSQYTNRAAQETQYF.

The chain carries TRBV6-1 and TRBJ1-5; D call uncertain. In germline, CDR1 is MNHNS, CDR2 SASEGT. The CDR3 has 16 residues. V gave up 1 base and J gave up 6 bases, with 16 bases separating them. This CDR3 reads CASSEGLRAGIQPQHF. The CDR3 coding sequence is TGTGCCAGCAGTGAAGGGCTCCGGGCGGGTATTCAGCCCCAGCATTTT.

This clonotype was counted only a few times. The V call is TRBV7-3, the J call TRBJ2-6; D remains ambiguous. Between the trimmed V and J ends, which lost 3 bases and 1 base, there was a span of 13 bases. The CDR3 is made up of 17 amino acids. The germline CDR1 and CDR2 sequences are SGHTA and FQGTGA. The CDR3 bases are TGTGCCAGCAGCTTTCCTGATGCCCCTTCTGGGGCCAACGTCCTGACTTTC. This encodes CASSFPDAPSGANVLTF.

This clonotype has more than one count but fewer than ten. This chain joins TRBV28 and TRBJ2-7, with D unclear. V was clipped by 3 bases and J by 5 bases, with 8 bases between them. CDR3 length equals 12 residues. The germline V gene has CDR1 MDHEN and CDR2 SYDVKM. In DNA form, the CDR3 reads TGTGCCAGCAGTTTGGGGTACCACGAGCAGTACTTC. It translates to CASSLGYHEQYF.